This is a list of T cell receptor beta chains from one sample in a study of blood T cells in healthy people across ages. TCRdb itself ran the 5' RACE reads through MiXCR, one entry per CDR3 protein. The sample records 1.5 million to 2 million distinct CDR3 sequences, roughly a third being singletons. The sequenced material came from blood. The receptors derive from a woman aged 30 to 39 in good health. Each CDR3 is given with its conserved first and last residue. A D gene is named only where the DNA matches it firmly. Expanded clones get a size class; other rows say once, few or many, or leave the size out.

V gene	D gene	clone size	J gene	CDR3 protein	CDR3 DNA
TRBV2	NA	few	TRBJ1-5	CASRDIGSNQPQHF	TGTGCCAGCAGGGACATCGGGAGCAATCAGCCCCAGCATTTT
TRBV5-6	NA	few	TRBJ2-3	CASSLGMSPDTQYF	TGTGCCAGCAGCTTGGGGATGTCCCCGGATACGCAGTATTTT
TRBV7-2	NA	NA	TRBJ2-1	CASSRPGMRGSEQFF	TGTGCCAGCAGCCGACCCGGGATGCGGGGCTCTGAGCAGTTCTTC
TRBV18	NA	NA	TRBJ1-2	CASSPSPLQGYTF	TGTGCCAGCTCACCCTCCCCACTCCAAGGCTACACCTTC
TRBV5-1	TRBD1	NA	TRBJ2-2	CASSIRQGWTGELFF	TGCGCCAGCAGCATCAGACAGGGGTGGACCGGGGAGCTGTTTTTT
TRBV7-6	NA	NA	TRBJ1-2	CASSPSWGSYGYTF	TGTGCCAGCAGCCCCTCCTGGGGGTCCTATGGCTACACCTTC
TRBV20-1	NA	many	TRBJ2-7	CSAPQGPYEQYF	TGCAGTGCTCCGCAGGGGCCCTACGAGCAGTACTTC
TRBV7-9	NA	NA	TRBJ1-2	CASSAVRHPNYGYTF	TGTGCCAGCAGCGCCGTGAGGCACCCTAACTATGGCTACACCTTC
TRBV20-1	NA	NA	TRBJ2-1	CSARGSSGPTKTSSYNEQFF	TGCAGTGCTAGAGGTTCGAGCGGGCCCACTAAAACGAGCTCCTACAATGAGCAGTTCTTC
TRBV27	NA	few	TRBJ2-3	CASSFLGVQDKQYF	TGTGCCAGCAGTTTTTTAGGTGTACAGGATAAGCAGTATTTT
TRBV20-1	TRBD1	NA	TRBJ1-1	CSATTGLNTEAFF	TGCAGTGCTACGACAGGGTTAAACACTGAAGCTTTCTTT
TRBV4-1	TRBD2	NA	TRBJ2-1	CASTKGTSGSYNEQFF	TGCGCCAGCACCAAAGGGACTAGCGGTAGCTACAATGAGCAGTTCTTC
TRBV20-1	NA	once	TRBJ2-1	CSAAKLDRVYNEQFF	TGCAGTGCGGCGAAACTAGATCGGGTTTACAATGAGCAGTTCTTC
TRBV21-1	NA	NA	TRBJ2-7	CASSKGVGTKGSYEQYF	TGTGCCAGCAGCAAAGGGGTCGGGACAAAGGGCTCCTACGAGCAGTACTTC
TRBV4-1	NA	NA	TRBJ2-2	CASSHPGLGRAGELFF	TGCGCCAGCAGCCACCCCGGCCTTGGAAGGGCCGGGGAGCTGTTTTTT
TRBV28	NA	few	TRBJ2-7	CASSGDTKTSYEQYF	TGTGCCAGCAGCGGGGACACCAAAACGTCCTACGAGCAGTACTTC
TRBV20-1	TRBD2	NA	TRBJ2-1	CSATSPGGGEQFF	TGCAGTGCTACTAGCCCGGGAGGTGGTGAGCAGTTCTTC
TRBV7-3	TRBD2	many	TRBJ2-3	CASSFLPSGGRSDTQYF	TGTGCCAGCAGCTTTCTTCCTAGCGGGGGAAGGTCAGATACGCAGTATTTT
TRBV30	NA	NA	TRBJ2-6	CAWTYNSGANVLTF	TGTGCCTGGACCTATAACTCTGGGGCCAACGTCCTGACTTTC
TRBV29-1	TRBD1	NA	TRBJ1-1	CSVEGQGAMNTEAFF	TGCAGCGTTGAGGGGCAGGGGGCGATGAACACTGAAGCTTTCTTT
TRBV20-1	TRBD1	NA	TRBJ1-5	CSATRDRGSLNQPQHF	TGCAGTGCTACCCGGGACAGGGGTTCCCTCAATCAGCCCCAGCATTTT
TRBV20-1	TRBD1	NA	TRBJ1-4	CSATLETGTEYEKLFF	TGCAGTGCTACCTTAGAGACCGGGACAGAATATGAAAAACTGTTTTTT
TRBV5-4	TRBD1	few	TRBJ1-2	CASSSMDRSDGYTF	TGTGCCAGCAGCTCAATGGACAGGTCGGACGGCTACACCTTC